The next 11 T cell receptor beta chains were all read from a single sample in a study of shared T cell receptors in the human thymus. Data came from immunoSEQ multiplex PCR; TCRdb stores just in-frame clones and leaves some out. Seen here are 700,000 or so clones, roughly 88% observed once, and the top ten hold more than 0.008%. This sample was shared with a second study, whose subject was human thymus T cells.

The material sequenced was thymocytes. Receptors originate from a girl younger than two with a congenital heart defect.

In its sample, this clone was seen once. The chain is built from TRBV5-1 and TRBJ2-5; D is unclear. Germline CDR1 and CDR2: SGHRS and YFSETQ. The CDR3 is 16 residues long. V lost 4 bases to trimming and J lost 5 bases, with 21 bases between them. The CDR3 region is CASSHTFLSMEETQYF. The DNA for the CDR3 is TGCGCCAGCAGCCATACCTTTCTTAGCATGGAGGAGACCCAGTACTTC.

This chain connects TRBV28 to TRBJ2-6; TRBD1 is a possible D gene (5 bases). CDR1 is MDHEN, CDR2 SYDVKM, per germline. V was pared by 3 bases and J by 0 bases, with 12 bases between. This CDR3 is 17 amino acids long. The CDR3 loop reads CASSFRALSSGANVLTF. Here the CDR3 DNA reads TGTGCCAGCAGTTTCAGGGCCCTTTCCTCTGGGGCCAACGTCCTGACTTTC.

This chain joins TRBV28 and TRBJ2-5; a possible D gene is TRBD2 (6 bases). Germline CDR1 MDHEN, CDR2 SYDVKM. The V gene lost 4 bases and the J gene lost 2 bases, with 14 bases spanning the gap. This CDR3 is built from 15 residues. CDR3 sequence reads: CASSYRPGGQETQYF. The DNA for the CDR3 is TGTGCCAGCAGTTACCGGCCCGGGGGACAAGAGACCCAGTACTTC.

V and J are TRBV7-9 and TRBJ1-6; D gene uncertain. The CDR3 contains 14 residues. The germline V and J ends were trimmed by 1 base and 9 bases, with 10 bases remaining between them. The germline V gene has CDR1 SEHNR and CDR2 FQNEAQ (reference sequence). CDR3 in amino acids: CASSLVEESSPLHF. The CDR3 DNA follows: TGTGCCAGCAGCTTAGTTGAGGAATCTTCACCCCTCCACTTT. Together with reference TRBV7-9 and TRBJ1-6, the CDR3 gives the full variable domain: DTGVSQNPRHKITKRGQNVTFRCDPISEHNRLYWYRQTLGQGPEFLTYFQNEAQLEKSRLLSDRFSAERPKGSFSTLEIQRTEQGDSAMYLCASSLVEESSPLHFGNGTRLTVT.

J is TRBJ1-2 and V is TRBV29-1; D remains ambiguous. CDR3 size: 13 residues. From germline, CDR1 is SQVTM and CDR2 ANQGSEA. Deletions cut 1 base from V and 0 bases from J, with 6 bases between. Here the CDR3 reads CSVEGRANYGYTF. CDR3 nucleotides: TGCAGCGTTGAAGGTCGTGCTAACTATGGCTACACCTTC.

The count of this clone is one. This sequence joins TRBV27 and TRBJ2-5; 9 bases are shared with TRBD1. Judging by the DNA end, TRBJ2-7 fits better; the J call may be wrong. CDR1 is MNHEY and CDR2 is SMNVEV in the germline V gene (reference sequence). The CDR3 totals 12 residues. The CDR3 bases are TGTGCCAGCGGGACAGGGAGGTACGAGCAGTACTTC. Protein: CASGTGRYEQYF.

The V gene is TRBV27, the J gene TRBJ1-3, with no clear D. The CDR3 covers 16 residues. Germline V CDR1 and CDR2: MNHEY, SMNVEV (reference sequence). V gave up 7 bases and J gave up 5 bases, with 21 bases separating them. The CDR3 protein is CASTLSPQVARNTIYF. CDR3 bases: TGTGCCAGCACCCTATCACCTCAGGTCGCCCGAAACACCATATATTTT.

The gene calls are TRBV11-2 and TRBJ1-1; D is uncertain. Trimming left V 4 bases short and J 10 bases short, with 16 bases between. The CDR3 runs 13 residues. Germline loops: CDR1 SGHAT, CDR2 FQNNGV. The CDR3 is CASSSSGGKGAFF. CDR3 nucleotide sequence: TGTGCCAGCAGCTCGTCAGGAGGGAAGGGAGCTTTCTTT.

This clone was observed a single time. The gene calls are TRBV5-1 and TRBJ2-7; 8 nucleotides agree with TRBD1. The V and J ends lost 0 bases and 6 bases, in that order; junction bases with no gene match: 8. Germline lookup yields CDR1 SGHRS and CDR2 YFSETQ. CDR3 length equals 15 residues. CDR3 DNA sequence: TGCGCCAGCAGCTTGGGGGTCCCGGGACAGGCCGAGCAGTACTTC. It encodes CASSLGVPGQAEQYF.

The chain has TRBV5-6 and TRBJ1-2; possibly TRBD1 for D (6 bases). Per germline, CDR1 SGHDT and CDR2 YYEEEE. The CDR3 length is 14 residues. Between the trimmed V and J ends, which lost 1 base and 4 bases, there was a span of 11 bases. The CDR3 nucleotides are TGTGCCAGCAGCTTGCCAGGGGAACCCTATGGCTACACCTTC. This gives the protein CASSLPGEPYGYTF.

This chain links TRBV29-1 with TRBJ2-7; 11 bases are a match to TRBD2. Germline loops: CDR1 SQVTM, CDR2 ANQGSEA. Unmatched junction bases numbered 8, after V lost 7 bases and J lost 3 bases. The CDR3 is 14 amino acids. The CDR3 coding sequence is TGCAGCGGAACTAGCGGGGGCCTTAACTACGAGCAGTACTTC. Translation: CSGTSGGLNYEQYF.